A selection of T cell receptor beta chains follows, all from one sample in a study of cytomegalovirus exposure and HLA in healthy donors. TCRdb's table, derived via immunoSEQ multiplex PCR, lists solely in-frame clones and lacks some. The top ten clones hold 11% of a sample with some 130,000 clones, roughly four fifths of them seen once. Input material: PBMCs. The receptors originated from a male donor in good health and CMV-seropositive. The CDR3 runs from the conserved cysteine through the conserved F or W. Each record gives: D gene, V gene, clone size, J gene, CDR3 DNA, CDR3 protein. D genes are given only for firm matches. The size entry is marked missing in some rows and otherwise reads once, few, many or a size class.

NA	TRBV5-6	NA	TRBJ2-7	TGTGCCAGCAGCTCAGGACAGAGCTACGAGCAGTACTTC	CASSSGQSYEQYF
TRBD1	TRBV9	NA	TRBJ1-1	TGTGCCAGCAGCGTAGACCCTCAGGGGGCGAACACTGAAGCTTTCTTT	CASSVDPQGANTEAFF
TRBD2	TRBV6-5	NA	TRBJ2-7	TGTGCCACCTCTAGCGGGAGCCGACGTTCCTACGAGCAGTACTTC	CATSSGSRRSYEQYF
NA	TRBV2	NA	TRBJ1-1	TGTGCCAGCAGTGAAGTCGCTGAAGCTTTCTTT	CASSEVAEAFF
TRBD1	TRBV30	NA	TRBJ1-5	TGTGCCTGGACTCCTAATCAGGGGGAGCCCCAGCATTTT	CAWTPNQGEPQHF
TRBD1	TRBV29-1	NA	TRBJ2-7	TGCAGCGTAACAGGGGGCGGATACGAGCAGTACTTC	CSVTGGGYEQYF
NA	TRBV5-1	NA	TRBJ2-7	TGCGCCAGCAGCTCCACCCGACAGGCCTACGAGCAGTACTTC	CASSSTRQAYEQYF
TRBD1	TRBV7-9	NA	TRBJ1-5	TGTTCCAGCAGCCACTCGGACAGGGGCGTACAGCCCCAGCATTTT	CSSSHSDRGVQPQHF
NA	TRBV5-1	once	TRBJ1-1	TGCGCCAGCAGCTTGGCCCGGGGAGGAAGGACTGAAGCTTTCTTT	CASSLARGGRTEAFF
NA	TRBV19	NA	TRBJ2-7	TGTGCCAGTAGTTCCCAAGGACACCTCTACGAGCAGTACTTC	CASSSQGHLYEQYF
TRBD1	TRBV13	NA	TRBJ2-7	TGTGCCAGCAGCCCATCCGGGACAGGCCAGTACGAGCAGTACTTC	CASSPSGTGQYEQYF
NA	TRBV7-9	NA	TRBJ2-2	TGTGCCAGGGCAGGTGGAGGGTCGAACACCGGGGAGCTGTTTTTT	CARAGGGSNTGELFF
NA	TRBV2	NA	TRBJ2-3	TGTGCCAGCAGTGACGGCGGGCGGGATACGCAGTATTTT	CASSDGGRDTQYF
TRBD2	TRBV10-3	NA	TRBJ2-7	TGTGCCATCAGCTGGACTAGCGGGAGTGGCCTACCCTCCTACGAGCAGTACTTC	CAISWTSGSGLPSYEQYF
NA	TRBV28	NA	TRBJ1-5	TGTGCCGGGGGAGGGGCCAATCAGCCCCAGCATTTT	CAGGGANQPQHF
NA	TRBV4-2	NA	TRBJ2-2	TGTGCCAGCAGCTCAGACCCGAGGGCCGGGGAGCTGTTTTTT	CASSSDPRAGELFF
NA	TRBV5-1	NA	TRBJ1-2	TGCGCCAGCAGCGACCAGGAGGGTGGCTATGTCTACACCTTC	CASSDQEGGYVYTF
TRBD2	TRBV6-6	NA	TRBJ2-1	TGTGCCAGCAGTCCGAGCGGGGGTCAATACAATGAGCAGTTCTTC	CASSPSGGQYNEQFF
TRBD2	TRBV27	NA	TRBJ2-3	TGTGCCAGCATCTCTAGTAGCGGGAGTGGCACAGATACGCAGTATTTT	CASISSSGSGTDTQYF
NA	TRBV25-1	NA	TRBJ1-2	TGTGCCAGCAGTGAATCCCGACGGGGACACGGCTACACCTTC	CASSESRRGHGYTF
NA	TRBV6-6	NA	TRBJ2-7	TGTGCCAGCAGTATCAGGGGCCTATACTCCTACGAGCAGTACTTC	CASSIRGLYSYEQYF
NA	TRBV27	NA	TRBJ2-7	TGTGCCAGCAGTGACTCCGGGTTGGGCTACGAGCAGTACTTC	CASSDSGLGYEQYF
NA	TRBV5-1	NA	TRBJ2-7	TGCGCCAGCAGCTTGGATCTAGGGACGGGGACTTACGAGCAGTACTTC	CASSLDLGTGTYEQYF
NA	TRBV25-1	NA	TRBJ2-5	TGTGCCAGCAGTGCCCCCCGGGATCTGGAGACCCAGTACTTC	CASSAPRDLETQYF
NA	TRBV4-3	NA	TRBJ2-3	TGCGCCAGCAGCCAAGATGCGGCAGTTAGCACAGATACGCAGTATTTT	CASSQDAAVSTDTQYF
NA	TRBV4-3	NA	TRBJ2-7	TGCGCCAGCAGCCAACTTGGTAGTAGGGGGTCCGGCGAGCAGTACTTC	CASSQLGSRGSGEQYF
TRBD2	TRBV30	NA	TRBJ2-7	TGTGCCTGGCTAGCGGGACCCTGGGAGCAGTACTTC	CAWLAGPWEQYF
TRBD1	TRBV6-1	NA	TRBJ2-3	TGTGCCAGCAGTGAAGAGACAGGGGGTACAGATACGCAGTATTTT	CASSEETGGTDTQYF
NA	TRBV30	NA	TRBJ1-3	TGTGCCTGGAGATCCAACCCCGACAGGCCGCCCATTGGCTCTGGAAACACCATATATTTT	CAWRSNPDRPPIGSGNTIYF
NA	TRBV27	NA	TRBJ2-7	TGTGCCAGCAGTCCTTTGTCAGGGGTCCACGAGCAGTACTTC	CASSPLSGVHEQYF
NA	TRBV6-1	NA	TRBJ2-3	TGTGCCAGCAGTGAAGTACAGGGAGATACGCAGTATTTT	CASSEVQGDTQYF